This T cell receptor (beta chain) was captured in a study of blood T cells in healthy people across ages. Study observations and caveats: Fewer expanded clones and more diversity marked long-lived versus aged donors.

Trimming removed 3 bases at V and 6 bases at J, with 18 bases between. The germline V gene has CDR1 SEHNR and CDR2 FQNEAQ (reference sequence). CDR3 length equals 16 residues. The use of a sample-barcoded 5' primer and a J-beta primer mix characterized a second PCR of about 6 to 11 cycles. Each cDNA molecule, via a template-switch adaptor with 12 random nucleotides, was tagged. A single record per CDR3 protein comes from TCRdb applying MiXCR to the 5' RACE reads. Of more than 900,000 distinct CDR3 sequences listed, roughly 28% are singletons. This clonotype was seen a handful of times. Its matching antigen is unknown. This sample also belongs to another study, concerning T cells of mothers and their children. That study adds: Each child contributed about 3 million TCR beta CDR3 reads, while each mother contributed over 8.5 million. There were no persistent microchimeric T cell clones detected.

The source material was blood. This clonotype was obtained from a woman in her forties in good health. V gene TRBV7-9 combines with J gene TRBJ2-1; a weak D match, TRBD1 (6 bases). The DNA of the CDR3 is TGTGCCAGCAGCTTCCCCGTGGGTAGGGGGATCAATGAGCAGTTCTTC. Its translation is CASSFPVGRGINEQFF.